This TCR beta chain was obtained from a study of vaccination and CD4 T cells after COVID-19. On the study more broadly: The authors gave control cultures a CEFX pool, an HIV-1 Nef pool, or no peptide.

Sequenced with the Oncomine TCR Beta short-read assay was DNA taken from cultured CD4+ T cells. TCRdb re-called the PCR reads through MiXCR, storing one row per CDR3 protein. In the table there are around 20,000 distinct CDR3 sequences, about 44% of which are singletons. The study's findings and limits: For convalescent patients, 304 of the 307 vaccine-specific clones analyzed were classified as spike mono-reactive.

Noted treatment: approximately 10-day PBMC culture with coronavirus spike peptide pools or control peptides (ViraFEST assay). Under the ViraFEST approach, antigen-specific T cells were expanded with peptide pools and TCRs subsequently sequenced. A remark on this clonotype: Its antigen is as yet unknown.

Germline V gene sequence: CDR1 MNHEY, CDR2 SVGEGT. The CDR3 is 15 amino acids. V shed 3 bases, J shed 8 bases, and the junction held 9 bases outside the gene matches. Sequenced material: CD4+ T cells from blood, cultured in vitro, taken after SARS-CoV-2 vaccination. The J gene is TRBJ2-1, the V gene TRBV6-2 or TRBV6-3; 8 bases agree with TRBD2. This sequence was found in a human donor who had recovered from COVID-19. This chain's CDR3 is CASSYTGLVFDEQFF. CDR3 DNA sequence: TGTGCCAGCAGTTATACGGGACTAGTATTCGATGAGCAGTTCTTC.